This TCR beta chain was recorded in a study of cytomegalovirus exposure and HLA in healthy donors. Study context: From donors who were HLA-typed, an early data release held about 89 million unique TCRs.

Study results and caveats: A previous analysis found most TCR beta V segments productive roughly 87% or roughly 30% of the time. When a later analysis was performed, an Asian-associated ancestry cluster reportedly had fewer N-insertions than the approximately 680-donor mean.

Germline V gene lookup returns CDR1 SGHRS and CDR2 YFSETQ. The CDR3 has 12 residues. Trimming removed 0 bases from V and 11 bases from J, with 11 bases in between. In the PCR, 60 Vbeta and 13 Jbeta primers were used. Clones were sequenced by immunoSEQ multiplex PCR, and TCRdb holds only the in-frame ones, with some missing. The profile shows 85,000 to 120,000 clones, around three quarters of them singletons. For this clone: Its matching antigen is unknown.

The sequence derives from a woman aged 50 to 60 in good health and CMV-seropositive. The chain couples TRBV5-1 to TRBJ1-1; D is undetermined. The sequencing sample was made of PBMCs. This CDR3 reads CASSLAGGEAFF. The CDR3 DNA follows: TGCGCCAGCAGCTTGGCGGGTGGGGAGGCTTTCTTT.